This T cell receptor beta chain was sequenced during a study of blood T cell repertoires in COVID-19. Study as a whole: The United States, Italy and Spain were the sources of the acute and convalescent COVID-19 samples. T cells, B-cell-depleted T cells, or PBMCs supplied cDNA or gDNA.

TCRdb keeps only in-frame clones here, not all; method: immunoSEQ multiplex PCR. The data hold roughly 200,000 clones, with around 80% observed a single time. Unmatched junction bases numbered 19, after V lost 6 bases and J lost 0 bases. Germline CDR1 and CDR2: MRHNA and SNTAGT. The CDR3 has 20 residues. This sequence originates from a man aged 60 to 69 with acute or convalescent COVID-19. Sequenced: peripheral blood. J is TRBJ1-3 and V is TRBV6-4; 8 nucleotides align to TRBD1. In DNA form, the CDR3 reads TGTGCCAGCAGCCGCGGGGAGGGGACAGGAGCTACCAACTCTGGAAACACCATATATTTT. It translates to CASSRGEGTGATNSGNTIYF.